What follows are 14 T cell receptor beta chains derived from one specimen sequenced in a study of shared clonotypes between healthy human individuals. Repertoires were generated with immunoSEQ multiplex PCR, while TCRdb's copy carries only in-frame clones and drops some. The sample holds approximately 1.5 million clones; under 99% are singletons and the top ten take about 0.4%. Material for sequencing was naive CD4+ T cells sorted from blood. Subset reported: CD45RA+ positively selected. Receptor source: a man aged 30-40 years in good health.

As to this clone: Other DNA sequences in the same sample also yield this CDR3. The V call is TRBV5-5, the J call TRBJ2-7; D might be TRBD1 (5 bases). The ends were cut back, 0 bases at V and 4 bases at J, with 5 bases in the middle. The CDR3 loop spans 12 amino acids. Germline V gives CDR1 SGHKS, CDR2 YYEKEE (reference sequence). CDR3 nucleotide sequence: TGTGCCAGCAGCTTGGAGGGGTACGAGCAGTACTTC. It yields the protein CASSLEGYEQYF.

The rearrangement joins TRBV15 to TRBJ2-7; TRBD2 is a possible D gene (5 bases). This CDR3 is built from 18 residues. Germline values: CDR1 LNHNV, CDR2 YYDKDF (reference sequence). V was clipped by 4 bases and J by 4 bases, with 26 bases between them. The CDR3 region is CATSTSSTSSLIRYEQYF. DNA for the CDR3: TGTGCCACCAGCACATCTTCAACTAGTTCCCTGATAAGATACGAGCAGTACTTC.

In its sample, this clone was seen once. Additional DNA sequences in this sample encode the identical CDR3. This chain links TRBV9 with TRBJ2-1; 14 bases fit TRBD2. Germline loops: CDR1 SGDLS, CDR2 YYNGEE. The CDR3 sequence is 16 residues long. After removal of 4 bases from V and 7 bases from J, the junction contained 7 bases not matched to a gene. In nucleotides, the CDR3 is TGTGCCAGCAGCCCTCGACTAGCGGGAGGGCGGAATGAGCAGTTCTTC. It is translated as CASSPRLAGGRNEQFF.

The chain joins TRBV7-2 to TRBJ2-2, with D unresolved. The CDR3 runs to 13 residues. Germline CDR1 and CDR2: SGHTA and FQGNSA. The V end was cut by 1 base, the J end by 6 bases, with 6 bases between. The CDR3, as DNA: TGTGCCAGCAGCTTAGAATCGGCCGGGGAGCTGTTTTTT. Protein: CASSLESAGELFF.

The chain joins TRBV4-3 to TRBJ2-5, with D unresolved. Trimming took 0 bases from V and 0 from J, leaving 8 bases between them. The CDR3 length is 15 residues. Germline V gene sequence: CDR1 LGHNA, CDR2 YSLEER. The CDR3 protein is CASSQDLTYQETQYF. CDR3 sequence (DNA): TGCGCCAGCAGCCAAGATCTAACTTACCAAGAGACCCAGTACTTC.

The J gene is TRBJ1-5, the V gene TRBV19; the D is unclear. CDR1 is LNHDA and CDR2 is SQIVND in the germline V gene (reference sequence). The CDR3 consists of 14 residues. V was pared by 4 bases and J by 2 bases, with 9 bases between. The CDR3 region is CASSTQMGNQPQHF. DNA of the CDR3: TGTGCCAGTAGTACACAGATGGGCAATCAGCCCCAGCATTTT.

V and J are TRBV7-9 and TRBJ1-1; no firm D call. CDR3 length equals 13 residues. Trimming removed 3 bases from V and 7 bases from J, with 12 bases in between. Germline CDR1 is SEHNR and CDR2 is FQNEAQ (reference sequence). The CDR3 DNA reads TGTGCCAGCAGCTTTTTCTCCCTCGATGAAGCTTTCTTT. It yields the protein CASSFFSLDEAFF.

The V call is TRBV5-6, the J call TRBJ1-4; D call uncertain. The germline gives CDR1 SGHDT, CDR2 YYEEEE. This CDR3 is built from 15 residues. V gave up 4 bases and J gave up 5 bases, with 15 bases separating them. The CDR3 region is CASSTLPVENEKLFF. CDR3 nucleotide sequence: TGTGCCAGCAGCACGCTACCAGTAGAAAATGAAAAACTGTTTTTT. Looking up the rest from reference TRBV5-6 and TRBJ1-4 gives the full variable domain: DAGVTQSPTHLIKTRGQQVTLRCSPKSGHDTVSWYQQALGQGPQFIFQYYEEEERQRGNFPDRFSGHQFPNYSSELNVNALLLGDSALYLCASSTLPVENEKLFFGSGTQLSVL.

The rearrangement joins TRBV9 to TRBJ1-1, with D maybe TRBD1 (5 bases). The CDR3 is 15 residues long. Germline lookup yields CDR1 SGDLS and CDR2 YYNGEE. Trimming took 1 base from V and 1 from J, leaving 11 bases between them. The CDR3 reads CASSVTEDRNTEAFF. DNA for the CDR3: TGTGCCAGCAGCGTAACCGAAGACAGGAACACTGAAGCTTTCTTT.

This clone is a singleton in its sample. The rearrangement links TRBV5-8 to TRBJ2-7, with a possible D match to TRBD1 (7 bases). Trimming removed 2 bases at V and 0 bases at J, with 18 bases between. The CDR3 spans 17 residues. CDR1 SGHTS and CDR2 YDEGEE come from the germline V gene. The CDR3 protein is CASSLILTRDSSYEQYF. In nucleotides, the CDR3 is TGTGCCAGCAGCTTAATATTGACGCGGGACAGCTCCTACGAGCAGTACTTC.

There are a few counts of this clone. Other DNA variants within this sample encode the same CDR3. V usage is TRBV9 and J usage is TRBJ1-1; unclear D gene. Germline-derived CDR1 and CDR2 are SGDLS and YYNGEE. This CDR3 has 14 amino acids. V lost 0 bases and J 0 bases, leaving 6 bases between the germline ends. The CDR3 coding sequence is TGTGCCAGCAGCGTAGCTGGAATGAACACTGAAGCTTTCTTT. It encodes CASSVAGMNTEAFF.

The chain is built from TRBV9 and TRBJ1-3; a possible D gene is TRBD1 (5 bases). V was shortened by 3 bases and J by 0 bases, with 16 bases between the two germline ends. From germline, CDR1 is SGDLS and CDR2 YYNGEE. CDR3 size: 17 residues. The CDR3 nucleotides read TGTGCCAGCAGCGCAATAGCGGGGGAAAGCTCTGGAAACACCATATATTTT. This translates into CASSAIAGESSGNTIYF.

CDR3 sequence (DNA): TGTGCCATCAGACCGAACGGGAGAAGAGATACGCAGTATTTT. Translating gives CAIRPNGRRDTQYF. The chain combines TRBV10-3 with TRBJ2-3, with D maybe TRBD2 (6 bases). Germline V gene lookup returns CDR1 ENHRY and CDR2 SYGVKD. The CDR3 sequence is 14 residues long. The V and J ends lost 6 bases and 5 bases respectively, with 15 bases between them.

This chain connects TRBV28 to TRBJ2-5; 11 bases are shared with TRBD1. Germline trimming cut 9 bases from V and 5 bases from J; bases unmatched to any gene: 8. The CDR3 covers 14 residues. Germline values: CDR1 MDHEN, CDR2 SYDVKM. The CDR3 region has the DNA TGTGCCAGTCACGCCGGGGACAGGGGGGAGACCCAGTACTTC. Translation gives CASHAGDRGETQYF.